These T cell receptor beta chains were read from a single sample in a study of CD8 T cells in ankylosing spondylitis. TCRdb fed the 5' RACE reads into MiXCR, producing one record per CDR3 protein. The sample shows 250,000 or so distinct CDR3 sequences, 15% to 20% of them seen only once. Sequenced: blood, either unsorted or a sorted T cell fraction (not recorded which). The receptors come from a male donor with ankylosing spondylitis or in good health (not recorded which). The CDR3 runs from the conserved cysteine through the conserved F or W. The order of the fields is J gene, clone size, D gene, V gene, CDR3 DNA, CDR3 protein. D genes are given only for firm matches. Size is stated for part of the rows, as once, few or many counts, or as a class when the clone is expanded.

J: TRBJ2-3; size: .; D: .; V: TRBV9; DNA: TGTGCCAGCAGCGTAGCAGAGGGAGCAGATACGCAGTATTTT; CDR3: CASSVAEGADTQYF
J: TRBJ2-5; size: .; D: TRBD2; V: TRBV4-1; DNA: TGCGCCAGCAGCCTGGATCGGGGGGGGGCTGAAGAGACCCAGTACTTC; CDR3: CASSLDRGGAEETQYF
J: TRBJ1-3; size: .; D: TRBD1; V: TRBV29-1; DNA: TGCAGCGTTGAGTGGGGAGGACAGGGTAACTCTGGAAACACCATATATTTT; CDR3: CSVEWGGQGNSGNTIYF
J: TRBJ2-5; size: .; D: .; V: TRBV5-1; DNA: TGCGCCAGCAGGATGCAGGACGGCCAAGAGACCCAGTACTTC; CDR3: CASRMQDGQETQYF
J: TRBJ2-7; size: .; D: TRBD2; V: TRBV20-1; DNA: TGCAGTGCTAGAGATTTTTTGCGCGGGAGGGACGAGCAGTACTTC; CDR3: CSARDFLRGRDEQYF
J: TRBJ2-4; size: .; D: .; V: TRBV18; DNA: TGTGCCAGCTCTCACACCGGGACCAACCTGAAGGACAAAAACATTCAGTACTTC; CDR3: CASSHTGTNLKDKNIQYF
J: TRBJ2-1; size: few; D: TRBD2; V: TRBV7-9; DNA: TGTGCCAGCAGCCCCCCACTAGCGGGAGAAAATGAGCAGTTCTTC; CDR3: CASSPPLAGENEQFF
J: TRBJ1-1; size: .; D: .; V: TRBV2; DNA: TGTGCCAGCAGTGTGGCGCCACAGGGAGCCATGAACACTGAAGCTTTCTTT; CDR3: CASSVAPQGAMNTEAFF
J: TRBJ2-1; size: .; D: .; V: TRBV5-6; DNA: TGTGCCAGCACCATTGGAGGCGGGGCTTCCTACTACAATGAGCAGTTCTTC; CDR3: CASTIGGGASYYNEQFF
J: TRBJ2-1; size: few; D: .; V: TRBV12-3/TRBV12-4; DNA: TGTGCCAGCAGTTTAGGGTCTCGCGGGGGCCTCTCCTACAATGAGCAGTTCTTC; CDR3: CASSLGSRGGLSYNEQFF
J: TRBJ2-1; size: few; D: .; V: TRBV4-3; DNA: TGCGCCAGCAGCCAAGATAGGACTGAACCCGGCAATGAGCAGTTCTTC; CDR3: CASSQDRTEPGNEQFF
J: TRBJ2-7; size: many; D: .; V: TRBV29-1; DNA: TGCAGCGCCCAGACACCGTTGTACGAGCAGTACTTC; CDR3: CSAQTPLYEQYF
J: TRBJ2-7; size: many; D: .; V: TRBV29-1; DNA: TGCAGCGTTGAAGCAAAGTCAGGAGGCGAGCAGTACTTC; CDR3: CSVEAKSGGEQYF
J: TRBJ1-1; size: .; D: .; V: TRBV4-1; DNA: TGCGCCAGCAGCCAAAGACCCCTAGGTGGCTTGAACACTGAAGCTTTCTTT; CDR3: CASSQRPLGGLNTEAFF
J: TRBJ2-5; size: .; D: .; V: TRBV9; DNA: TGTGCCAGCAGCGGCCGTGGGGGAGGACAAGAGACCCAGTACTTC; CDR3: CASSGRGGGQETQYF
J: TRBJ2-1; size: few; D: TRBD2; V: TRBV6-5; DNA: TGTGCCAGCAGTTACTCACCGGGACTAATGATCTACAATGAGCAGTTCTTC; CDR3: CASSYSPGLMIYNEQFF
J: TRBJ2-4; size: .; D: .; V: TRBV7-2; DNA: TGTGCCAGCAGCTTTCTCCCGGGTGCGGGAAACATTCAGTACTTC; CDR3: CASSFLPGAGNIQYF
J: TRBJ2-5; size: few; D: TRBD2; V: TRBV10-1; DNA: TGCGCCAGCAGTGAAACTAGCGGGAGCGAGACCCAGTACTTC; CDR3: CASSETSGSETQYF
J: TRBJ2-3; size: many; D: .; V: TRBV29-1; DNA: TGCAGCGTAGTGACAGATACGCAGTATTTT; CDR3: CSVVTDTQYF
J: TRBJ2-2; size: .; D: .; V: TRBV6-5; DNA: TGTGCCAGCAGTTACGGGGGTTTGACGGGAGTGAACACCGGGGAGCTGTTTTTT; CDR3: CASSYGGLTGVNTGELFF
J: TRBJ2-7; size: many; D: TRBD2; V: TRBV4-3; DNA: TGCGCCAGCAGCCAGACTAGCGGGATTTCCAGTTCCTACGAGCAGTACTTC; CDR3: CASSQTSGISSSYEQYF
J: TRBJ1-1; size: many; D: .; V: TRBV6-1; DNA: TGTGCCAGCACCCAACTCCCAAGGTTCACTGAAGCTTTCTTT; CDR3: CASTQLPRFTEAFF
J: TRBJ1-5; size: few; D: TRBD1; V: TRBV7-9; DNA: TGTGCCAGCAGCTTCCAGGGGGATCAGCCCCAGCATTTT; CDR3: CASSFQGDQPQHF
J: TRBJ2-7; size: many; D: .; V: TRBV4-3; DNA: TGCGCCAGCAGCCAAGCATTCGCCTACGAGCAGTACTTC; CDR3: CASSQAFAYEQYF
J: TRBJ2-1; size: .; D: .; V: TRBV6-5; DNA: TGTGCCAGCAGTTCCGGACTCCGAAGGCAGTTCTTC; CDR3: CASSSGLRRQFF
J: TRBJ2-3; size: few; D: TRBD1; V: TRBV11-2; DNA: TGTGCCAGCAGCTTAGTGGGGGGACAGGTCGGAGATACGCAGTATTTT; CDR3: CASSLVGGQVGDTQYF
J: TRBJ2-3; size: .; D: TRBD1; V: TRBV6-2/TRBV6-3; DNA: TGTGCCAGCAGTCCTCGGGACAGGGCTAGCACAGATACGCAGTATTTT; CDR3: CASSPRDRASTDTQYF
J: TRBJ2-7; size: .; D: TRBD1; V: TRBV3-1; DNA: TGTGCCAGCAGCCAAGACGACGGGACAGGGACCGAGCAGTACTTC; CDR3: CASSQDDGTGTEQYF
J: TRBJ2-1; size: many; D: TRBD2; V: TRBV5-6; DNA: TGTGCCAGCAGCTTGGGGGGGGGGACCTACAATGAGCAGTTCTTC; CDR3: CASSLGGGTYNEQFF
J: TRBJ2-7; size: few; D: .; V: TRBV3-1; DNA: TGTGCCAGCAGCCAAGATTGGGAAGCGGAACCCGACTCCTACGAGCAGTACTTC; CDR3: CASSQDWEAEPDSYEQYF
J: TRBJ2-5; size: many; D: .; V: TRBV4-1; DNA: TGCGCCAGCAGCCAAGATTTGGGTCAGGGGGAGACCCAGTACTTC; CDR3: CASSQDLGQGETQYF
J: TRBJ2-7; size: .; D: .; V: TRBV29-1; DNA: TGCAGCGTTCGGGGGAGTGACTACGAGCAGTACTTC; CDR3: CSVRGSDYEQYF
J: TRBJ2-7; size: many; D: .; V: TRBV12-3/TRBV12-4; DNA: TGTGCCAGCAGCCCTAACTACGAGCAGTACTTC; CDR3: CASSPNYEQYF
J: TRBJ1-1; size: few; D: .; V: TRBV20-1; DNA: TGCAGTGCTCCGGGAGGAGGGACTGAAGCTTTCTTT; CDR3: CSAPGGGTEAFF
J: TRBJ2-1; size: few; D: TRBD2; V: TRBV28; DNA: TGTGCCAGCATCATTAGCGGGAGGGCCCCCCCTACCTACAATGAGCAGTTCTTC; CDR3: CASIISGRAPPTYNEQFF
J: TRBJ2-5; size: .; D: TRBD2; V: TRBV6-1; DNA: TGTGCCAGCAAAGGGACTAGCGGGAGGGAGACCCAGTACTTC; CDR3: CASKGTSGRETQYF
J: TRBJ2-7; size: many; D: .; V: TRBV4-3; DNA: TGCGCCAGCAGCCAAGACCGGACCGCCGCCTACGAGCAGTACTTC; CDR3: CASSQDRTAAYEQYF
J: TRBJ2-1; size: .; D: TRBD2; V: TRBV9; DNA: TGTGCCAGCAGCCCCCCCGGGGAGGGCCTGAAGGAGCAGTTCTTC; CDR3: CASSPPGEGLKEQFF
J: TRBJ2-3; size: .; D: .; V: TRBV6-1; DNA: TGTGCCAGCAGCATATGGGGGGGCAGCACAGATACGCAGTATTTT; CDR3: CASSIWGGSTDTQYF
J: TRBJ2-4; size: few; D: .; V: TRBV20-1; DNA: TGCAGTGCCCTCGACAGTTGGGCCAAAAACATTCAGTACTTC; CDR3: CSALDSWAKNIQYF
J: TRBJ2-7; size: few; D: TRBD1; V: TRBV12-3/TRBV12-4; DNA: TGTGCCAGCAGTCCCCTGTCCGGGACAGGGCTCGAGCAGTACTTC; CDR3: CASSPLSGTGLEQYF
J: TRBJ1-1; size: many; D: .; V: TRBV5-1; DNA: TGCGCCAGCAGCCCATTATCAGGGGATGGCACTGAAGCTTTCTTT; CDR3: CASSPLSGDGTEAFF
J: TRBJ2-2; size: .; D: .; V: TRBV19; DNA: TGTGCCAGTAGTACCCCGCTAACCGCGCTGGGGGACGCGAACACCGGGGAGCTGTTTTTT; CDR3: CASSTPLTALGDANTGELFF
J: TRBJ2-3; size: .; D: TRBD1; V: TRBV4-3; DNA: TGCGCCAGCAGCCAGACAGGGTATGGCACAGATACGCAGTATTTT; CDR3: CASSQTGYGTDTQYF
J: TRBJ2-7; size: .; D: .; V: TRBV6-5; DNA: TGTGCCAGCAGTTACTCGACGGGGCAGGGGCGGAACGAGCAGTACTTC; CDR3: CASSYSTGQGRNEQYF
J: TRBJ2-2; size: many; D: .; V: TRBV15; DNA: TGTGCCACCAGCAACTGGGAGGCCGGGGAGCTGTTTTTT; CDR3: CATSNWEAGELFF
J: TRBJ2-3; size: .; D: .; V: TRBV7-2; DNA: TGTGCCAGCAGCTTAGTCACGGCAGATACGCAGTATTTT; CDR3: CASSLVTADTQYF
J: TRBJ2-7; size: few; D: .; V: TRBV27; DNA: TGTGCCAGCCGTGATGGGATATTCTACGAGCAGTACTTC; CDR3: CASRDGIFYEQYF
J: TRBJ2-7; size: .; D: TRBD1; V: TRBV12-3/TRBV12-4; DNA: TGTGCCAGCAGTACAGGGGGGACCTACGAGCAGTACTTC; CDR3: CASSTGGTYEQYF
J: TRBJ2-1; size: .; D: .; V: TRBV27; DNA: TGTGCCAGCAGCACGATCCCGGGATACAGTAATGAGCAGTTCTTC; CDR3: CASSTIPGYSNEQFF